This T cell receptor (beta chain) was retrieved from a study of blood T cell repertoires in COVID-19. For the study at large: Acute-phase and convalescent COVID-19 samples originated in the United States, Italy and Spain. The cDNA or gDNA used as material had been derived from T cells, B-cell-depleted T cells, or PBMCs.

In the source study's methods: By means of reference gene primer amplification, nucleated cell counts were estimated. TCRdb's table, derived via immunoSEQ multiplex PCR, lists solely in-frame clones and lacks some. V and J calls and clone size come straight from that table; D and trimming were deduced from the DNA. Found here are about 200,000 clones, 85% to 95% of them singletons; the top ten hold about 0.76%. Unmatched junction bases numbered 9, after V lost 5 bases and J lost 6 bases. Germline V gives CDR1 SGHAT, CDR2 FQNNGV. The CDR3 loop spans 15 amino acids. A Seattle source enrolled patients during active infection and followed them longitudinally.

The clonotype was recovered from a man in his thirties or forties with COVID-19, enrolled during active disease. The chain carries TRBV11-2 and TRBJ1-5, with 8 positions matching TRBD1. Material: peripheral blood. The DNA of the CDR3 is TGTGCCAGCAGCCCCGACAGGGGTTCAAGTCAGCCCCAGCATTTT. Its translation is CASSPDRGSSQPQHF.